This TCR beta chain is from a study of blood T cell repertoires in COVID-19. Germline V gene sequence: CDR1 MDHEN, CDR2 SYDVKM. The CDR3 length is 16 residues. V lost 4 bases, J lost 2 bases, and 7 bases stayed unmatched. Per the authors' pipeline: The authors estimated nucleated cell counts from reference gene primer amplification. Repertoires were generated with immunoSEQ multiplex PCR, while TCRdb's copy carries only in-frame clones and drops some. The V and J calls and clone size were taken over from that table, and D and trimming were inferred from the DNA. The repertoire consists of about 350,000 clones, with around 87% occurring once and the leading ten covering approximately 5%.

The rearrangement joins TRBV28 to TRBJ1-5; 8 nucleotides agree with TRBD1. The TCR originated in a woman in her 30s who had recovered from COVID-19. The sample consisted of PBMCs or T cells enriched from blood (not recorded which). For the CDR3, the DNA is TGTGCCAGCAGTTCCATGACAGGGGTTGGCAATCAGCCCCAGCATTTT. Amino acid sequence: CASSSMTGVGNQPQHF.